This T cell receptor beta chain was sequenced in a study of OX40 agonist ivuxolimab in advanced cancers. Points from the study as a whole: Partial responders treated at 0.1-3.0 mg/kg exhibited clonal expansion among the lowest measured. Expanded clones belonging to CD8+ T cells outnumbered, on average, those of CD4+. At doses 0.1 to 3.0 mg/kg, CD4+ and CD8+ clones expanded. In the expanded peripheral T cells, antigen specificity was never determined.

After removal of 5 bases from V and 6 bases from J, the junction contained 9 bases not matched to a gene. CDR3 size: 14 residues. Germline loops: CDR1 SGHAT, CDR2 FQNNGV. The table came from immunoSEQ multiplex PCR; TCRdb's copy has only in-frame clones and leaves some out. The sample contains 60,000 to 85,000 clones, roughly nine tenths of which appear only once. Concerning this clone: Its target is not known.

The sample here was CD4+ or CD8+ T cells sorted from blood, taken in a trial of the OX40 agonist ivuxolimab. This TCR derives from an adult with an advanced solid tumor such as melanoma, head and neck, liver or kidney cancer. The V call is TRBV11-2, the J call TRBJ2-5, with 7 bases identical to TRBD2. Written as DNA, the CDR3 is TGTGCCAGCAGCGGGGGGGACCTCATAAAGACCCAGTACTTC. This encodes CASSGGDLIKTQYF.